Presented here are 27 T cell receptor beta chains from one specimen sequenced in a study of T cell responses to AZD1222 COVID-19 vaccine (dated by TCRdb to about 2021). The intended sense of this specimen's time point label: about 28 days (+/-7) after the second vaccine dose. Library preparation was by the immunoSEQ multiplex PCR assay. TCRdb's version of the immuneACCESS table is confined to in-frame rearrangements and falls short of the full clone set. An unresolved V gene accounts for under half of the shortfall where checked; the remainder is of unknown origin. This sample is represented by approximately 130,000 clones; 89% of them were singletons. Approximately 8.8% of the sample is in the top ten clones. Sequences were derived from peripheral blood, sampled 28 days after the second AZD1222 dose. These receptors were obtained from an adult who received the AZD1222 COVID-19 vaccine.

In its sample, this clone was seen a few times. The J gene is TRBJ1-2, the V gene TRBV7-9; 7 bases are a match to TRBD1. Germline CDR1 and CDR2: SEHNR and FQNEAQ (reference sequence). Trimming at V came to 3 bases and at J to 8 bases, leaving 9 bases not matched to a gene. There are 14 residues in the CDR3. This chain's CDR3 is CASSFNRGTGGYTF. In DNA form, the CDR3 reads TGTGCCAGCAGCTTTAACAGGGGAACAGGGGGCTACACCTTC.

CDR3 sequence: CSGILSKNTEAFF. As DNA, the CDR3 is TGCAGCGGGATTTTGTCCAAGAACACTGAAGCTTTCTTT. The chain combines TRBV29-1 with TRBJ1-1; no firm D call. Germline V gene lookup returns CDR1 SQVTM and CDR2 ANQGSEA. V lost 7 bases and J 1 base, leaving 13 bases between the germline ends. The CDR3 is 13 residues long.

The chain couples TRBV6-1 to TRBJ1-1; D is ambiguous. CDR1 is MNHNS and CDR2 is SASEGT in the germline V gene. V was pared by 2 bases and J by 0 bases, with 7 bases between. This CDR3 contains 14 residues. The CDR3 sequence is CASSEPGVNTEAFF. DNA of the CDR3: TGTGCCAGCAGTGAACCAGGAGTGAACACTGAAGCTTTCTTT.

This clone was seen a handful of times. The genes are TRBV10-3 and TRBJ2-5; TRBD2 matches at 9 bases. The germline V gene encodes CDR1 ENHRY and CDR2 SYGVKD. The V and J ends lost 2 bases and 4 bases, in that order; junction bases with no gene match: 8. This CDR3 region has 16 residues. CDR3 residues: CAISETRAGGLETQYF. The CDR3 bases are TGTGCCATCAGTGAGACCCGAGCGGGGGGTTTAGAGACCCAGTACTTC.

The chain couples TRBV18 to TRBJ1-5; D uncertain. V was trimmed by 3 bases and J by 3 bases, leaving 15 bases between them. The CDR3 is 16 amino acids. Looked up from germline, CDR1 is KGHSH and CDR2 is LQKENI. CDR3 nucleotide sequence: TGTGCCAGCTCACCGAGTGTTGGAGGAAACAATCAGCCCCAGCATTTT. Protein product: CASSPSVGGNNQPQHF.

The chain combines TRBV18 with TRBJ2-1, with no clear D. Trimming stripped 5 bases from V and 4 bases from J, with 3 bases between. Germline CDR1 KGHSH, CDR2 LQKENI. The CDR3 loop spans 11 amino acids. The CDR3 coding sequence is TGTGCCAGCTCAGGGTACAATGAGCAGTTCTTC. Its translation: CASSGYNEQFF.

V and J are TRBV19 and TRBJ1-1; possible D gene TRBD1, 6 bases. V lost 9 bases, J lost 4 bases, and 21 bases lay in between. Germline values: CDR1 LNHDA, CDR2 SQIVND (reference sequence). The length of the CDR3 is 15 residues. CDR3 sequence (DNA): TGTGCCAGCGCCTTACGGGGGGCTAGGATCACTGAAGCTTTCTTT. Translated: CASALRGARITEAFF.

This clone was recorded only once. V is TRBV6-5 and J is TRBJ1-1; no firm D call. Germline V gives CDR1 MNHEY, CDR2 SVGAGI. The CDR3 extends over 15 amino acids. V gave up 5 bases and J gave up 1 base, with 14 bases separating them. CDR3 sequence (DNA): TGTGCCAGCAGTACCCATGGGGTGGGGAACACTGAAGCTTTCTTT. Translated: CASSTHGVGNTEAFF.

This clone was detected only once. The rearrangement links TRBV12-3 or TRBV12-4 to TRBJ2-5, with D tentatively TRBD1 (5 bases). The CDR3 spans 13 residues. The V gene lost 1 base and the J gene lost 4 bases, with 7 bases spanning the gap. The CDR3 loop is CASSLGRVETQYF. CDR3 coding DNA: TGTGCCAGCAGTTTAGGCAGGGTAGAGACCCAGTACTTC.

A single count supports this clone. V is TRBV18 and J is TRBJ2-2, with 7 positions matching TRBD1. The V gene's germline CDR1 is KGHSH and CDR2 LQKENI. The V segment lost 1 base and the J segment 0 bases; nucleotides outside the gene matches: 5. CDR3 length: 17 amino acids. In nucleotides, the CDR3 is TGTGCCAGCTCACCACGGGCGACAGGGACGAACACCGGGGAGCTGTTTTTT. It specifies CASSPRATGTNTGELFF.

The chain recombines TRBV3-1 (or the pseudogene TRBV3-2) with TRBJ1-3; D not certain. CDR1 LGHDT and CDR2 YNNKEL come from the germline V gene (reference sequence). Trimming took 5 bases from V and 0 from J, leaving 11 bases between them. This CDR3 region has 15 residues. CDR3 in amino acids: CASSTHWSSGNTIYF. DNA for the CDR3: TGTGCCAGCAGCACACATTGGAGCTCTGGAAACACCATATATTTT.

This chain joins TRBV29-1 and TRBJ1-3; D gene ambiguous. The CDR3 runs to 13 residues. The ends were cut back, 7 bases at V and 0 bases at J, with 10 bases in the middle. The V gene's germline CDR1 is SQVTM and CDR2 ANQGSEA. The DNA of the CDR3 is TGCAGCGCCCTGGGCCTCTCTGGAAACACCATATATTTT. It is translated as CSALGLSGNTIYF.

J is TRBJ2-4 and V is TRBV7-2, with 7 bases identical to TRBD2. V lost 2 bases and J lost 8; bases outside the gene matches: 6. Germline CDR1 and CDR2: SGHTA and FQGNSA. The CDR3 has 14 residues. CDR3 DNA sequence: TGTGCCAGCAGCTTAAGCCGGGGGGTAGACATTCAGTACTTC. Its protein is CASSLSRGVDIQYF.

This chain links TRBV9 with TRBJ1-5; D remains ambiguous. The V and J ends lost 2 bases and 6 bases respectively, with 9 bases between them. The CDR3 is made up of 13 amino acids. The germline V gene has CDR1 SGDLS and CDR2 YYNGEE. The CDR3: CASSVREGQPQHF. The CDR3 nucleotides are TGTGCCAGCAGCGTCCGGGAGGGTCAGCCCCAGCATTTT.

CDR3 nucleotide sequence: TGTGCCAGCAGCTCCTCCGGGACAGGGTCCGAAAAACTGTTTTTT. The encoded protein is CASSSSGTGSEKLFF. The genes are TRBV7-2 and TRBJ1-4; 9 bases are shared with TRBD1. J was trimmed by 8 bases and V by 4 bases; bases with no gene match: 8. Looked up from germline, CDR1 is SGHTA and CDR2 is FQGNSA. The length of the CDR3 is 15 residues.

The rearrangement links TRBV18 to TRBJ1-1, with TRBD1 identical over 7 bases. The V and J ends lost 3 bases and 4 bases, in that order; junction bases with no gene match: 11. Germline V gene sequence: CDR1 KGHSH, CDR2 LQKENI. The CDR3 spans 16 residues. CDR3 in amino acids: CASSPGQLTRGTEAFF. The CDR3 coding sequence is TGTGCCAGCTCACCGGGACAGTTAACACGGGGCACTGAAGCTTTCTTT. The full variable domain, with the rest looked up from reference TRBV18 and TRBJ1-1, is NAGVMQNPRHLVRRRGQEARLRCSPMKGHSHVYWYRQLPEEGLKFMVYLQKENIIDESGMPKERFSAEFPKEGPSILRIQQVVRGDSAAYFCASSPGQLTRGTEAFFGQGTRLTVV.

The J gene is TRBJ1-5, the V gene TRBV5-8; D uncertain. Germline V gene data show CDR1 as SGHTS and CDR2 as YDEGEE. CDR3 length equals 17 residues. V lost 0 bases to trimming and J lost 3 bases, with 16 bases between them. The CDR3 loop is CASSLGQQSTINQPQHF. CDR3 coding DNA: TGTGCCAGCAGCTTGGGACAACAGAGCACCATCAATCAGCCCCAGCATTTT. The variable domain in full, with the rest retrieved from reference TRBV5-8 and TRBJ1-5, is EAGVTQSPTHLIKTRGQQATLRCSPISGHTSVYWYQQALGLGLQFLLWYDEGEERNRGNFPPRFSGRQFPNYSSELNVNALELEDSALYLCASSLGQQSTINQPQHFGDGTRLSIL.

V gene TRBV5-1 combines with J gene TRBJ1-1, with D unclear. Per germline, CDR1 SGHRS and CDR2 YFSETQ. The CDR3 totals 14 residues. The ends were cut back, 4 bases at V and 4 bases at J, with 14 bases in the middle. The CDR3 nucleotides read TGCGCCAGCAGCGACTCGATAGAGGGCACTGAAGCTTTCTTT. Its translation is CASSDSIEGTEAFF.

This clone is a singleton in its sample. CDR3 DNA: TGTGCCAGCAGCCCTCAGCAGCCCCAGCATTTT. Translating it yields CASSPQQPQHF. The gene calls are TRBV7-2 and TRBJ1-5; D ambiguous. Germline V gene data show CDR1 as SGHTA and CDR2 as FQGNSA. Trimming left V 5 bases short and J 7 bases short, with 6 bases between. The length of the CDR3 is 11 residues.

This clone was seen a handful of times. CDR3 protein: CATSDSSGGNNEQFF. The CDR3 region has the DNA TGTGCCACCAGTGATTCTAGCGGGGGAAACAATGAGCAGTTCTTC. This chain links TRBV24-1 with TRBJ2-1, with TRBD2 identical over 10 bases. In germline, CDR1 is KGHDR, CDR2 SFDVKD. The junction had 2 bases not matched to a gene; V was cut back by 2 bases and J by 5 bases. The CDR3 is 15 amino acids.

Sample share makes this clone medium-sized. The chain carries TRBV18 and TRBJ1-1, with a possible D match to TRBD1 (5 bases). Germline lookup yields CDR1 KGHSH and CDR2 LQKENI. The CDR3 extends over 15 amino acids. The V gene lost 3 bases and the J gene lost 1 base, with 12 bases spanning the gap. CDR3 sequence reads: CASSPQGEWNTEAFF. DNA for the CDR3: TGTGCCAGCTCACCCCAGGGCGAGTGGAACACTGAAGCTTTCTTT.

This clone showed up just once. The chain carries TRBV29-1 and TRBJ2-7; D might be TRBD2 (5 bases). Germline CDR1 and CDR2: SQVTM and ANQGSEA. The CDR3 consists of 13 residues. With 6 bases removed from V and 7 bases from J, the gap between germline ends came to 19 bases. In nucleotides, the CDR3 is TGCAGCGTGGATCGGACGGGGATTGGAGAGCAGTACTTC. This gives the protein CSVDRTGIGEQYF.

In the case of this clone: The sample contains more than one DNA sequence encoding this CDR3. V is TRBV19 and J is TRBJ1-1; D ambiguous. V dropped 2 bases and J dropped 1 base, with 5 bases sitting between them. In germline, CDR1 is LNHDA, CDR2 SQIVND (reference sequence). This CDR3 is 13 amino acids long. The chain's CDR3 is CASSIQANTEAFF. CDR3 DNA: TGTGCCAGTAGTATACAGGCGAACACTGAAGCTTTCTTT.

The chain has TRBV5-5 and TRBJ1-2; no definite D call. The V end lost 4 bases, the J end lost 4 bases, and 14 bases lay between the germline ends. The CDR3 is 14 residues long. Germline V gene lookup returns CDR1 SGHKS and CDR2 YYEKEE (reference sequence). This chain's CDR3 is CASSALIGIYGYTF. The CDR3 nucleotides are TGTGCCAGCAGCGCTTTGATCGGTATCTATGGCTACACCTTC.

The V and J genes are TRBV7-9 and TRBJ1-1; TRBD1 aligns across 10 bases. Germline trimming cut 5 bases from V and 6 bases from J; bases unmatched to any gene: 12. Germline V gene data show CDR1 as SEHNR and CDR2 as FQNEAQ (reference sequence). CDR3 size: 16 residues. CDR3 residues: CASSPARDRGFPEAFF. The CDR3 DNA sequence: TGTGCCAGCAGCCCGGCCCGGGACAGGGGTTTTCCTGAAGCTTTCTTT.

This rearrangement joins TRBV23-1 to TRBJ1-5; D might be TRBD1 (5 bases). TRBV23-1 is treated as an ORF (open reading frame) with a function not yet certain. V was clipped by 0 bases and J by 4 bases, with 10 bases between them. CDR3 length: 15 residues. CDR3 region: CASSQSSGGNQPQHF. As DNA, the CDR3 is TGCGCCAGCAGTCAATCCTCTGGGGGAAATCAGCCCCAGCATTTT.

The rearrangement uses TRBV9 and TRBJ1-2; TRBD1 might be the D (6 bases). V lost 3 bases to trimming and J lost 1 base, with 13 bases between them. The germline V gene encodes CDR1 SGDLS and CDR2 YYNGEE. This CDR3 has 15 amino acids. The CDR3 loop is CASSAPRGGNYGYTF. The CDR3 DNA reads as TGTGCCAGCAGCGCCCCGAGGGGGGGTAACTATGGCTACACCTTC.